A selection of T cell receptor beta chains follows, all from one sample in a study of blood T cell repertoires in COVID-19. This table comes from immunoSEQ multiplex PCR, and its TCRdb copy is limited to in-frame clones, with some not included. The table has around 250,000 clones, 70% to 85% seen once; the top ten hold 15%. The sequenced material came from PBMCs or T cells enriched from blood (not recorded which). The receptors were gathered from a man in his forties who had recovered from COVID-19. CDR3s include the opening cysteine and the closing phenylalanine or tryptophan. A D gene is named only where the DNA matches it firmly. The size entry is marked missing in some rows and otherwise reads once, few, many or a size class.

TGTGCCAGCAGCCCATCCCCCGGGACAGACTTTGGCTATGGCTACACCTTC,CASSPSPGTDFGYGYTF,TRBJ1-2,TRBV9,TRBD1,NA
TGTGCCAGCAGCGAAGGGACAGGGTTGGTCTACGAGCAGTACTTC,CASSEGTGLVYEQYF,TRBJ2-7,TRBV11-2,TRBD1,few
TGCGCCAGCGCAACGGGAGGTGGTGAAAAACTGTTTTTT,CASATGGGEKLFF,TRBJ1-4,TRBV5-1,NA,NA
TGTGCCATCAGCCCAGGGGACAACTTAAATCAGCCCCAGCATTTT,CAISPGDNLNQPQHF,TRBJ1-5,TRBV10-3,NA,NA
TGTGCCAGCAGCGAGGGCACCTACGAGCAGTACTTC,CASSEGTYEQYF,TRBJ2-7,TRBV11-2,NA,NA
TGTGCCAGCTCGCGCGATTGGGGGGTCGCCGGGGAGCTGTTTTTT,CASSRDWGVAGELFF,TRBJ2-2,TRBV7-3,NA,NA
TGTGCCAGCAGTCCGGGGGGCGAGGAGGAGACCCAGTACTTC,CASSPGGEEETQYF,TRBJ2-5,TRBV28,NA,NA
TGCGCCAGCAGCACCGGGACAGGGCGGAACTATGGCTACACCTTC,CASSTGTGRNYGYTF,TRBJ1-2,TRBV5-1,TRBD1,NA
TGTGCCAGCAGCCAATATAGGGGCCCATCGGGAGCTTTCTTT,CASSQYRGPSGAFF,TRBJ1-1,TRBV14,NA,NA
TGCGCCAGCAGCAGTAGGCAGGGGAACGAGCAGTACTTC,CASSSRQGNEQYF,TRBJ2-7,TRBV5-1,NA,once
TGTGCCAGCATCCTTACAGGGGGCGCGAACACCGGGGAGCTGTTTTTT,CASILTGGANTGELFF,TRBJ2-2,TRBV5-6,TRBD1,NA